This is a list of T cell receptor beta chains from one sample in a study of CD8+CD57+ T cells in acquired aplastic anemia. One entry per CDR3 protein results from TCRdb running MiXCR on the reads. This table holds some 220,000 distinct CDR3 sequences, approximately 35% found once. Sample: sorted CD4+, CD8+, or CD8+CD57+ T cells (not recorded which) from PBMCs. Source of these receptors: a human donor in good health, serving as a control. Each CDR3 is given with its conserved first and last residue. The order of the fields is J gene, D gene, V gene, clone size, CDR3 DNA, CDR3 protein. The D gene is left open where the match is weak. Only part of the rows carry a size: once, few, many, or a class if the clone is expanded.

>TRBJ2-3|-|TRBV14|many
TGTGCCAGCAGCCAGGAACGGGGAGATACGCAGTATTTT
CASSQERGDTQYF
>TRBJ2-3|TRBD2|TRBV20-1|many
TGCAGTGCTTCTCTAGCGGGAGCGAGTACGCAGTATTTT
CSASLAGASTQYF
>TRBJ1-1|-|TRBV15|-
TGTGCCACCAGCACAATTCCGGGGGGCATCACTGAAGCTTTCTTT
CATSTIPGGITEAFF
>TRBJ2-1|TRBD2|TRBV10-2|many
TGCGCCAGCTCATTCACTAGCGGATTCTACAATGAGCAGTTCTTC
CASSFTSGFYNEQFF
>TRBJ2-1|TRBD2|TRBV24-1|-
TGTGCTACCTGTGATCCAGGAACTAGCGGGATTTACAATGAGCAGTTCTTC
CATCDPGTSGIYNEQFF
>TRBJ1-1|-|TRBV18|few
TGTGCCAGCTCACCGGACGGGAACACTGAAGCTTTCTTT
CASSPDGNTEAFF
>TRBJ2-1|TRBD2|TRBV5-1|-
TGCGCCAGCAGCAGAACCGGGACTAGTAGGTCGGCTGAGCAGTTCTTC
CASSRTGTSRSAEQFF
>TRBJ1-4|TRBD1|TRBV20-1|many
TGCAGTGCCCGAAGCTGGACAGGGAAGGATGAAAAACTGTTTTTT
CSARSWTGKDEKLFF
>TRBJ1-2|-|TRBV3-1|-
TGTGCCAGCAGCCAAGGGGGTGGGGTTGGTGGCTACACCTTC
CASSQGGGVGGYTF
>TRBJ2-5|TRBD2|TRBV20-1|-
TGCAGTGCTACACTAGCGGGAGAGACCCAGTACTTC
CSATLAGETQYF
>TRBJ2-1|-|TRBV29-1|many
TGCAGCGTTCTAACCCGCCGAGCGGATGAGCAGTTCTTC
CSVLTRRADEQFF
>TRBJ2-3|-|TRBV20-1|many
TGCAGTGCTAGGTGGCTAGCAGATACGCAGTATTTT
CSARWLADTQYF
>TRBJ1-1|-|TRBV20-1|many
TGCAGTGCTATTAGCTTAGTCACTGAAGCTTTCTTT
CSAISLVTEAFF
>TRBJ1-2|-|TRBV29-1|-
TGCAGCGTTGATGGATGGGGGGGACATGGCTACACCTTC
CSVDGWGGHGYTF
>TRBJ2-5|-|TRBV10-1|-
TGCGCCAGCAGTGAGTTTACTACCCAAGAGACCCAGTACTTC
CASSEFTTQETQYF
>TRBJ1-2|TRBD1|TRBV19|-
TGTGCCAGTAGTGTCCGGGACAGGAGCTATGGCTACACCTTC
CASSVRDRSYGYTF
>TRBJ2-7|-|TRBV9|-
TGTGCCAGCAGCGTAGCCCTGGCGGGCTACGAGCAGTACTTC
CASSVALAGYEQYF
>TRBJ2-1|-|TRBV24-1|many
TGTGCCACCAGTGATACAGCGTCAGGGTGGGGCTACAATGAGCAGTTCTTC
CATSDTASGWGYNEQFF
>TRBJ2-3|TRBD1|TRBV4-2|few
TGTGCCAGCAGCCCCACGATAGGGACAGAACGCACAGATACGCAGTATTTT
CASSPTIGTERTDTQYF
>TRBJ1-2|TRBD1|TRBV19|many
TGTGCCAGTAGTTCCGACAGGGCGGGCTATGGCTACACCTTC
CASSSDRAGYGYTF
>TRBJ1-2|TRBD1|TRBV11-2|-
TGTGCCAGCAGCTCTCTGAGGGACAGGGGGGGCTATGGCTACACCTTC
CASSSLRDRGGYGYTF
>TRBJ1-2|TRBD1|TRBV7-2|many
TGTGCCAGCAGCTTAGCAGAGAAGGCAGGGGGTGGCTACACCTTC
CASSLAEKAGGGYTF
>TRBJ1-2|-|TRBV25-1|-
TGTGCCAGCAGTGGCCGCCGGGGACAAGGGAAAAACTATGGCTACACCTTC
CASSGRRGQGKNYGYTF
>TRBJ1-5|-|TRBV2|many
TGTGCCAGCAGCGGCAGGGAAGGCAATCGGCCCCAGCATTTT
CASSGREGNRPQHF
>TRBJ2-1|-|TRBV24-1|many
TGTGCCACCAGTGATCCTAGGAGCTCCTACAATGAGCAGTTCTTC
CATSDPRSSYNEQFF
>TRBJ1-1|-|TRBV25-1|-
TGTGCCAGCAGTGAAATGAACACTGAAGCTTTCTTT
CASSEMNTEAFF
>TRBJ1-5|TRBD1|TRBV12-3/TRBV12-4|-
TGTGCCAGCAGTTCAACAGGGACAGGGGACGTCTATAGCAATCAGCCCCAGCATTTT
CASSSTGTGDVYSNQPQHF
>TRBJ1-1|-|TRBV6-1|-
TGTGCCAGCAGTAAGCCGACAGTTGCAGGAGCTTTCTTT
CASSKPTVAGAFF
>TRBJ2-5|-|TRBV24-1|-
TGTGCCACCAGTGGGAGGGGGGGACAGGCTCAAGAGACCCAGTACTTC
CATSGRGGQAQETQYF
>TRBJ2-2|TRBD1|TRBV10-3|-
TGTGCCATCAGTTCGGACAGGGGGAACACCGGGGAGCTGTTTTTT
CAISSDRGNTGELFF
>TRBJ2-3|TRBD2|TRBV4-1|-
TGCGCCAGCAGCCCCTCTTGGGGGGGTCGGACAGATACGCAGTATTTT
CASSPSWGGRTDTQYF
>TRBJ1-3|-|TRBV5-1|-
TGCGCCAGCAGCTTGAACTGGGAAGGAAACACCATATATTTT
CASSLNWEGNTIYF
>TRBJ2-1|-|TRBV5-1|-
TGCGCCAGCAGCTTGGCATTCAATGGGCAGTTCTTC
CASSLAFNGQFF
>TRBJ1-4|-|TRBV7-9|many
TGTGCCAGCAGCCTAAACAGCAAGGGGAATGAAAAACTGTTTTTT
CASSLNSKGNEKLFF
>TRBJ1-1|-|TRBV5-5|many
TGTGCCAGCAGCTTGAAGCCAGGGACGAACACTGAAGCTTTCTTT
CASSLKPGTNTEAFF
>TRBJ2-7|-|TRBV28|-
TGTGCCAGCAGTTTATCGGCAGGATTCCCCTACGAGCAGTACTTC
CASSLSAGFPYEQYF
>TRBJ1-5|TRBD1|TRBV7-2|few
TGTGCCAGCAGCCCCCACAGGGGTGGGGGTCAGCCCCAGCATTTT
CASSPHRGGGQPQHF
>TRBJ1-2|-|TRBV10-3|-
TGTGCCATCAGTACGACAGAGTCCTATGGCTACACCTTC
CAISTTESYGYTF
>TRBJ1-1|-|TRBV6-1|few
TGTGCCACCAGAATGTATAACACTGAAGCTTTCTTT
CATRMYNTEAFF
>TRBJ2-5|-|TRBV7-2|-
TGCGCCAGCAGCACCCGGACCGGAGAGACCCAGTACTTC
CASSTRTGETQYF
>TRBJ2-2|-|TRBV20-1|-
TGCAGTGCCGGTAGGGAGCTGTTTTTT
CSAGRELFF
>TRBJ2-3|TRBD2|TRBV9|-
TGTGCCAGCAGCCATCACGGGGGAGGGGTCACAGATACGCAGTATTTT
CASSHHGGGVTDTQYF
>TRBJ1-4|-|TRBV20-1|many
TGCAGTGCTCAAGACACGGGTAATGAAAAACTGTTTTTT
CSAQDTGNEKLFF
>TRBJ2-7|TRBD1|TRBV11-2|many
TGTGCCAGCAGCCCCCTGGGGACAGGGTTCCACGAGCAGTACTTC
CASSPLGTGFHEQYF